The entry below describes one TCR beta chain. This clonotype was observed a handful of times. No antigen is known for it. Base qualities are not at hand, and no much larger clone is one base apart. This specimen belongs to a study of patients and donors after allogeneic stem cell transplantation (TCRdb year 2020). Reading the germline V gene (reference sequence) gives CDR1 SEHNR and CDR2 FQNEAQ. At the junction V is shortened by 3 bases and J by 7 bases; bases outside the gene matches: 4. There are 15 amino acids in the CDR3, from cysteine to phenylalanine inclusive. Only the CDR3 part of the read is kept: 45 bases, read in frame from the first base. Library construction relied on RT-PCR. Sequenced on a NextSeq 550. TCRdb handled the public reads itself, with Q25 trimming in fastp and clone calling in MiXCR, and kept productive beta chains. A single entry per CDR3 protein holds the most common genes and DNA from its merged rows. The sample records about 410,000 distinct CDR3 sequences, roughly 17% of which are singletons. The ten most abundant clones make up 7.2% of the sample.

The sequence links TRBV7-9 to TRBJ2-1; TRBD2 agrees with 12 junctional bases. This receptor was identified in a human donor who was either an allogeneic HSCT recipient or a stem cell or donor lymphocyte infusion donor (not recorded which). It is not recorded whose cells these are; they may come from a transplant donor. Sequencing input: blood, either unsorted or a sorted T cell fraction (not recorded which). In nucleotides, the sequence is TGTGCCAGCAGCTTCCAGGGACTAGCGGGTAATGAGCAGTTCTTC. Its product reads: CASSFQGLAGNEQFF.